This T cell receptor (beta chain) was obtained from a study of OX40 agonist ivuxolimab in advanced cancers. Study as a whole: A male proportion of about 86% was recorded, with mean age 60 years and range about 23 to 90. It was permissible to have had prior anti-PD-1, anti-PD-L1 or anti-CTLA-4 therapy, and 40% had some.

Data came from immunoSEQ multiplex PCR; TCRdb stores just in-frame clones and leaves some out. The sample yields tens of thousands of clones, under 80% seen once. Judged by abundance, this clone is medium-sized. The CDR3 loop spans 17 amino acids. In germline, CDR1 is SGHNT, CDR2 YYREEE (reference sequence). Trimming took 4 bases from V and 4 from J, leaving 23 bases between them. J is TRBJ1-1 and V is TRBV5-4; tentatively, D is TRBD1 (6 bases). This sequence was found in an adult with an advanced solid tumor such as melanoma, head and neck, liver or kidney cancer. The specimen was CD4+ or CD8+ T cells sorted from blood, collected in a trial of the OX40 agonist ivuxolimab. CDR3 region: CASSLGRTELKGTEAFF. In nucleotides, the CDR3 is TGTGCCAGCAGCCTGGGGCGGACAGAGCTAAAGGGCACTGAAGCTTTCTTT.